These T cell receptor beta chains were read from a single sample in a study of PD-L1 blockade in urothelial cancer. Sequencing was performed with immunoSEQ multiplex PCR; in TCRdb, only in-frame clones are kept and a portion is missing. The table lists about 48,000 clones, approximately 80% of them singletons. The specimen was PBMCs, collected around atezolizumab (anti-PD-L1) treatment. These receptors were collected from a man between 65 and 85 years old with urothelial cancer. Each CDR3 is given with its conserved first and last residue. D genes are given only for firm matches. A row's size may be missing; if present it is once, few, many or a size class.

D gene | J gene | clone size | V gene | CDR3 protein | CDR3 DNA
- | TRBJ1-2 | once | TRBV19 | CASTRPGVIRGYTF | TGTGCCAGTACCCGACCGGGGGTAATACGTGGCTACACCTTC
- | TRBJ2-7 | - | TRBV27 | CASRKLSGQTYEQYF | TGTGCCAGCAGAAAACTTTCAGGACAGACCTACGAGCAGTACTTC
- | TRBJ2-4 | - | TRBV27 | CASSSGTSFKYF | TGTGCCAGCAGTTCCGGGACATCCTTCAAGTACTTC
- | TRBJ1-3 | - | TRBV19 | CASTPGHPGGSGNTIYF | TGTGCCAGTACCCCAGGACACCCCGGCGGCTCTGGAAACACCATATATTTT
- | TRBJ2-1 | - | TRBV11-3 | CASSLDAGRSYNEQFF | TGTGCCAGCAGCTTAGATGCGGGCCGCTCCTACAATGAGCAGTTCTTC
- | TRBJ2-6 | - | TRBV2 | CASSEGRGISGANVLTF | TGTGCCAGCAGTGAAGGGCGGGGCATCTCTGGGGCCAACGTCCTGACTTTC
- | TRBJ2-5 | - | TRBV5-4 | CASSFGRDKETQYF | TGTGCCAGCAGCTTCGGACGGGACAAAGAGACCCAGTACTTC
TRBD1 | TRBJ2-6 | - | TRBV6-5 | CASSSGQVSGANVLTF | TGTGCCAGCAGTTCTGGACAGGTCTCTGGGGCCAACGTCCTGACTTTC
TRBD2 | TRBJ2-5 | - | TRBV11-3 | CASSSTSGRTETQYF | TGTGCCAGCAGTTCGACTAGCGGGAGAACAGAGACCCAGTACTTC
- | TRBJ2-5 | - | TRBV6-5 | CASGFAEGETQYF | TGTGCCAGCGGTTTCGCGGAGGGGGAGACCCAGTACTTC